This paragraph covers one T cell receptor (beta chain) sequence. This sample was taken from a study of blood T cell repertoires in COVID-19. Background on the study: The United States, Italy and Spain were the sources of the acute and convalescent COVID-19 samples. The cDNA or gDNA used as material had been derived from T cells, B-cell-depleted T cells, or PBMCs.

Cohort allocation depended upon clinical history that participants reported. The authors' processing: For nucleated cells, counts were estimated from reference gene primer amplification. TCRdb keeps only in-frame clones here, not all; method: immunoSEQ multiplex PCR. The DNA was the basis for D and trimming; V, J and clone size are from that table. The table lists approximately 230,000 clones, 85% to 90% of them singletons. V was clipped by 1 base and J by 4 bases, with 7 bases between them. The CDR3 sequence is 13 residues long. Germline-derived CDR1 and CDR2 are MNHEY and SVGAGI. This TCR was recovered from a man aged 18 to 29 who had recovered from COVID-19. The sequenced sample consisted of PBMCs or T cells enriched from blood (not recorded which). The chain links TRBV6-5 to TRBJ1-2; D ambiguous. CDR3 region: CASSYFPGYGYTF. The CDR3 bases are TGTGCCAGCAGTTACTTCCCCGGCTATGGCTACACCTTC.